This record concerns one T cell receptor (beta chain) sequence. This clonotype has at least ten counts. Its target antigen remains unknown. Base qualities are missing; no much larger clone stands one base away. This specimen belongs to a study of T cell repertoires in cytomegalovirus infection (dated by TCRdb to about 2019). Study-wide context: Because public TCR beta signatures pointed to carriage of CMV infection together with the matching HLA type, the HLA type of each donor mattered for the analysis.

Sequencing took place on an Illumina HiSeq 1500. TCRdb redid the processing of the public reads, applying fastp at Q25 and MiXCR, and retained in-frame beta chains. Rows matching on CDR3 protein sequence are summarized as one entry with the most common DNA and genes. The sample records hundreds of thousands of distinct CDR3 sequences, around 10% of which are singletons. The top ten clonotypes cover around 2.4% of the sample. The research as a whole found: In the ex vivo response, HLA-C-restricted CMV-specific TCR beta clonotypes were dominant, and in two of eight donors the single most frequent clonotype came from this HLA-C-restricted group. In both this cohort and an independent roughly 350-donor cohort, the cumulative frequency of public TCR beta family members distinguished carriers of CMV infection plus the relevant HLA type.

Its CDR3 holds 15 amino acids, cysteine through phenylalanine. Here the CDR3 DNA is all that survives: 45 bases in frame from base 1. The trim is 4 bases for V and 6 bases for J, with a gap of 16 bases between the germline ends. CDR1 and CDR2, looked up from the germline V gene, are SGHTA and FQGNSA. Recombination linked TRBV7-2 to TRBJ1-5; perhaps TRBD1 is the D gene, with 6 bases matching. The sequenced material came from PBMCs. The origin of this receptor is a human donor in good health (CMV status not recorded). Some clones in this sample may be carry-over from other donors' samples. CDR3 sequence: CASSSQAGAGQPQHF. DNA sequence: TGTGCCAGCAGCTCCCAGGCGGGGGCAGGTCAGCCCCAGCATTTT.